The rows below give T cell receptor beta chains drawn from one sample of a study of blood T cells in healthy people across ages. Each CDR3 protein is one row after TCRdb ran MiXCR on the 5' RACE reads. The top ten hold 11% of the sample, which has around 1.5 million distinct CDR3 sequences, roughly 30% seen once. Sequenced: blood. The receptors were gathered from a woman in her twenties or thirties in good health. Both conserved end residues are part of each CDR3. Fields, in order: J gene, D gene, V gene, clone size, CDR3 DNA, CDR3 protein. D genes are given only for firm matches. Size tells how often a clone was seen (once, few, many) or the class of an expanded clone, and some rows leave it out.

J: TRBJ2-2; D: TRBD2; V: TRBV5-1; size: -; DNA: TGCGCCAGCAGCTTCCAGCGGGGGTCGAACACCGGGGAGCTGTTTTTT; CDR3: CASSFQRGSNTGELFF
J: TRBJ2-1; D: -; V: TRBV5-1; size: -; DNA: TGCGCCAGCAGTGCGGCCCCCTCGGTAGTCGATGAGCAGTTCTTC; CDR3: CASSAAPSVVDEQFF
J: TRBJ2-7; D: TRBD2; V: TRBV7-2; size: many; DNA: TGTGCCAGCAGAAGGGCGGGGGGCGGGTACGAGCAGTACTTC; CDR3: CASRRAGGGYEQYF
J: TRBJ1-5; D: -; V: TRBV18; size: -; DNA: TGTGCCAGCTCACCAACAGGGCCCGGGGGCAATCAGCCCCAGCATTTT; CDR3: CASSPTGPGGNQPQHF
J: TRBJ2-3; D: -; V: TRBV20-1; size: few; DNA: TGCAGTGCCCAGTCCCGGGGAGATACGCAGTATTTT; CDR3: CSAQSRGDTQYF
J: TRBJ2-1; D: TRBD2; V: TRBV5-1; size: few; DNA: TGCGCCAGCAGCTTGCTCAGCGGGGGGGCGGATGAGCAGTTCTTC; CDR3: CASSLLSGGADEQFF
J: TRBJ2-7; D: TRBD2; V: TRBV2; size: -; DNA: TGTGCCAGCAGTGAAGCGCTCGGGGGGACCGAGCAGTACTTC; CDR3: CASSEALGGTEQYF
J: TRBJ2-1; D: TRBD2; V: TRBV6-5; size: once; DNA: TGTGCCAGCATCGGGGAGGGGCCGGCTAATGAGCAGTTCTTC; CDR3: CASIGEGPANEQFF
J: TRBJ1-2; D: TRBD1; V: TRBV28; size: -; DNA: TGTGCCAGCCTACAGGGGGCGACCGGAGCTAACTATGGCTACACCTTC; CDR3: CASLQGATGANYGYTF
J: TRBJ1-2; D: -; V: TRBV20-1; size: few; DNA: TGCAGTGCTAGATATATACCTGACCGGGGGATCTATGGCTACACCTTC; CDR3: CSARYIPDRGIYGYTF
J: TRBJ1-5; D: TRBD1; V: TRBV7-6; size: -; DNA: TGTGCCAGCAGCCCCTCGACAGGGACTGGTCAGCCCCAGCATTTT; CDR3: CASSPSTGTGQPQHF
J: TRBJ2-1; D: -; V: TRBV10-3; size: -; DNA: TGTGCCATCAGTACTCTGACAGGCGGGAATGAACAGTTCTTC; CDR3: CAISTLTGGNEQFF
J: TRBJ2-5; D: TRBD2; V: TRBV7-6; size: -; DNA: TGTGCCAGCAGCTTAGCTCCTTTACTAGCGGGAGGGCCGGACGAGACCCAGTACTTC; CDR3: CASSLAPLLAGGPDETQYF
J: TRBJ2-7; D: -; V: TRBV5-6; size: -; DNA: TGTGCCAGCAGCTTTTCTCACAACTCCTACGAGCGGTACTTC; CDR3: CASSFSHNSYERYF
J: TRBJ1-6; D: TRBD1; V: TRBV5-1; size: -; DNA: TGCGCCAGCAGCGCCTCCCGGGACAGGGTAGGATCACCCCTCCACTTT; CDR3: CASSASRDRVGSPLHF
J: TRBJ2-7; D: -; V: TRBV6-5; size: -; DNA: TGTGCCAGCAGTTACTCAAGTACAGGGTCCTACGAGCAGTACTTC; CDR3: CASSYSSTGSYEQYF
J: TRBJ2-7; D: TRBD2; V: TRBV12-3/TRBV12-4; size: -; DNA: TGTGCCAGCAGTTTCGGTCCGACTAGCGGGGACGAGCAGTACTTC; CDR3: CASSFGPTSGDEQYF
J: TRBJ2-5; D: -; V: TRBV5-6; size: few; DNA: TGTGCCAGCAGAGAGGGAGATCACCAAGAGACCCAGTACTTC; CDR3: CASREGDHQETQYF
J: TRBJ1-5; D: -; V: TRBV29-1; size: few; DNA: TGCAGCGTTGGAGGGGGGTGGGATCAGCCCCAGCATTTT; CDR3: CSVGGGWDQPQHF
J: TRBJ1-1; D: -; V: TRBV4-2; size: -; DNA: TGTGCCAGCAGCCAAGAATTGGTGGGGAACACTGAAGCTTTCTTT; CDR3: CASSQELVGNTEAFF
J: TRBJ2-1; D: -; V: TRBV7-9; size: many; DNA: TGTGCCAGCAGCTCACAGGGTGGAGAGCAGTTCTTC; CDR3: CASSSQGGEQFF
J: TRBJ2-5; D: TRBD2; V: TRBV11-2; size: -; DNA: TGTGCCAGCAGCTTAGGGACTAGGGGAGGGCAGTACTTC; CDR3: CASSLGTRGGQYF
J: TRBJ2-7; D: -; V: TRBV4-1; size: -; DNA: TGCGCCAGCAGCCAAGGTGTACAGTACTACGAGCAGTACTTC; CDR3: CASSQGVQYYEQYF
J: TRBJ1-2; D: -; V: TRBV5-1; size: few; DNA: TGCGCCAGCAGCTCACCTCGACTGAGAGGCTACACCTTC; CDR3: CASSSPRLRGYTF
J: TRBJ2-1; D: TRBD2; V: TRBV7-9; size: -; DNA: TGTGCCAGCAGACCCCGGGGGGGGAGCTCCTACAATGAGCAGTTCTTC; CDR3: CASRPRGGSSYNEQFF
J: TRBJ2-3; D: TRBD1; V: TRBV27; size: -; DNA: TGTGCCAGCAGTTTTGGACAGGGGTTGGCAGATACGCAGTATTTT; CDR3: CASSFGQGLADTQYF
J: TRBJ2-3; D: TRBD2; V: TRBV20-1; size: -; DNA: TGCAGTGCTAGAGAACATTTAAGCGGGGCAAGCACAGATACGCAGTATTTT; CDR3: CSAREHLSGASTDTQYF
J: TRBJ2-7; D: TRBD2; V: TRBV10-3; size: -; DNA: TGTGCCGTCAGTGAGGGACTAGCGGGAGAGGCCCTCGAGCAGTACTTC; CDR3: CAVSEGLAGEALEQYF
J: TRBJ2-5; D: TRBD2; V: TRBV24-1; size: -; DNA: TGTGCCACCAGTGATCCCAGCGGGAGATTCCAAGAGACCCAGTACTTC; CDR3: CATSDPSGRFQETQYF
J: TRBJ2-1; D: -; V: TRBV7-2; size: few; DNA: TGTGCCAGCAGCTCGAGACACTATGAGCAGTTCTTC; CDR3: CASSSRHYEQFF
J: TRBJ2-7; D: -; V: TRBV7-6; size: many; DNA: TGTGCCAGCAGCCCGCATAGCTCCTACGAGCAGTACTTC; CDR3: CASSPHSSYEQYF